What follows are 20 T cell receptor beta chains derived from one specimen sequenced in a study of CD8 T cells in Susac syndrome. RNA amounts of about 0.5 to 1 ug underwent reverse transcription with random hexamers. TCRdb passed the immunoSEQ multiplex PCR reads through MiXCR, listing each CDR3 protein once. The sample lists a few hundred thousand distinct CDR3 sequences; roughly 94% were seen once. Sequenced material: CD4+ T cells from PBMCs. These receptors all come from a human donor with multiple sclerosis.

V and J are TRBV29-1 and TRBJ1-1; TRBD1 matches 7 bases. The CDR3 consists of 14 residues. In germline, CDR1 is SQVTM, CDR2 ANQGSEA. V was clipped by 7 bases and J by 0 bases; unmatched bases: 8. This chain's CDR3 is CSALSGGLNTEAFF. CDR3 nucleotide sequence: TGCAGCGCGCTCTCAGGGGGATTGAACACTGAAGCTTTCTTT.

This rearrangement joins TRBV20-1 to TRBJ2-5; 10 positions agree with TRBD2. CDR1 and CDR2 (germline): DFQATT, SNEGSKA (reference sequence). V lost 2 bases and J lost 5; bases outside the gene matches: 2. CDR3 length: 13 amino acids. CDR3 protein: CSARLAGAETQYF. The CDR3 DNA reads as TGCAGTGCTAGACTAGCGGGGGCGGAGACCCAGTACTTC.

This chain joins TRBV6-5 and TRBJ2-7; 12 bases line up with TRBD2. The CDR3 has 15 amino acids. CDR1 MNHEY and CDR2 SVGAGI come from the germline V gene. V shed 6 bases, J shed 4 bases, and the junction held 7 bases outside the gene matches. The CDR3 bases are TGTGCCAGCAGGACTAGCGGGGGACTAACATACGAGCAGTACGTC. Its protein product is CASRTSGGLTYEQYV.

The chain has TRBV11-2 and TRBJ2-3; D call uncertain. Germline CDR1 is SGHAT and CDR2 is FQNNGV. V was clipped by 5 bases and J by 0 bases, with 12 bases between them. The CDR3 has 15 amino acids. CDR3 nucleotides: TGTGCCAGCAGCCCGCGGCCGGCCAGCACAGATACGCAGTATTTT. This translates into CASSPRPASTDTQYF.

The CDR3 sequence: CASSEASGGGSYEQYF. In nucleotides, the CDR3 is TGTGCCAGCAGTGAAGCTAGCGGGGGGGGCTCCTACGAGCAGTACTTC. The chain uses TRBV2 and TRBJ2-7, with TRBD2 matching 11 bases. The junction had 1 base not matched to a gene; V was cut back by 0 bases and J by 0 bases. CDR1 and CDR2 (germline): SNHLY, FYNNEI. CDR3 length: 16 amino acids. Full variable domain (outside the CDR3, taken from reference TRBV2 and TRBJ2-7): EPEVTQTPSHQVTQMGQEVILRCVPISNHLYFYWYRQILGQKVEFLVSFYNNEISEKSEIFDDQFSVERPDGSNFTLKIRSTKLEDSAMYFCASSEASGGGSYEQYFGPGTRLTVT.

This clonotype was recorded only once. V is TRBV27 and J is TRBJ1-2, with D perhaps matching TRBD1 (5 bases). Trimming removed 8 bases at V and 7 bases at J, with 20 bases between. The CDR3 covers 14 residues. CDR1 MNHEY and CDR2 SMNVEV come from the germline V gene (reference sequence). CDR3 amino acids: CASRSLSVRGGYTF. CDR3 nucleotides: TGTGCCAGCCGCTCCTTGTCAGTAAGGGGTGGCTACACCTTC.

This clonotype was seen a few times. The chain carries TRBV20-1 and TRBJ2-7, with D hard to call. The CDR3 runs 12 residues. The germline V gene encodes CDR1 DFQATT and CDR2 SNEGSKA (reference sequence). The V gene lost 6 bases and the J gene lost 1 base, with 10 bases spanning the gap. The CDR3: CSAGRGSYEQYF. DNA of the CDR3: TGCAGTGCCGGCCGAGGTTCCTACGAGCAGTACTTC.

The gene calls are TRBV3-1 and TRBJ2-5, with 7 bases identical to TRBD2. The CDR3 extends over 14 amino acids. V was clipped by 6 bases and J by 2 bases; unmatched bases: 6. From germline, CDR1 is LGHDT and CDR2 YNNKEL (reference sequence). CDR3 sequence (DNA): TGTGCCAGCAGTCTAGCGGCTGGGCAAGAGACCCAGTACTTC. Residues: CASSLAAGQETQYF.

The genes are TRBV5-1 and TRBJ2-1; unclear D gene. The germline gives CDR1 SGHRS, CDR2 YFSETQ. The CDR3 covers 14 residues. V lost 0 bases, J lost 0 bases, and 4 bases lay in between. As DNA, the CDR3 is TGCGCCAGCAGCTTGGGGACCTCCTACAATGAGCAGTTCTTC. This gives the protein CASSLGTSYNEQFF.

V and J are TRBV15 and TRBJ1-4; 7 bases are shared with TRBD1. The CDR3 runs to 15 residues. With 3 bases clipped from V and 4 bases from J, the junction kept 5 bases outside the gene matches. From germline, CDR1 is LNHNV and CDR2 YYDKDF (reference sequence). The CDR3 reads CATSRQTGSNEKLFF. The CDR3 DNA is TGTGCCACCAGCAGGCAGACAGGGAGTAATGAAAAACTGTTTTTT.

The CDR3 DNA follows: TGCAGCCTAGAGGGGGGGACAGGGGAAGAGACCCAGTACTTC. This encodes CSLEGGTGEETQYF. The rearrangement joins TRBV29-1 to TRBJ2-5; 10 bases match TRBD1. Germline values: CDR1 SQVTM, CDR2 ANQGSEA. Losses at the gene ends were 8 bases for V and 3 bases for J; bases not matched to a gene: 9. The length of the CDR3 is 14 residues.

The chain links TRBV12-3 or TRBV12-4 to TRBJ1-2; D not resolved. V lost 4 bases to trimming and J lost 12 bases, with 15 bases between them. This CDR3 is 12 amino acids long. The CDR3 here is CASSSTSSDHTF. The CDR3 bases are TGTGCCAGCAGTTCGACCTCTAGTGATCACACCTTC.

V usage is TRBV11-1 and J usage is TRBJ2-6, with D tentatively TRBD1 (5 bases). V was shortened by 0 bases and J by 2 bases, with 20 bases between the two germline ends. From germline, CDR1 is SGHAT and CDR2 FQDESV (reference sequence). The CDR3 contains 20 residues. Here the CDR3 reads CASSLALMGRDYPGANVLTF. CDR3 nucleotide sequence: TGTGCCAGCAGCTTAGCGCTAATGGGCAGGGATTATCCTGGGGCCAACGTCCTGACTTTC. The variable domain in full, with the rest retrieved from reference TRBV11-1 and TRBJ2-6, is EAEVAQSPRYKITEKSQAVAFWCDPISGHATLYWYRQILGQGPELLVQFQDESVVDDSQLPKDRFSAERLKGVDSTLKIQPAELGDSAMYLCASSLALMGRDYPGANVLTFGAGSRLTVL.

The chain couples TRBV5-6 to TRBJ1-1; perhaps TRBD1 as D (5 bases). With 4 bases removed from V and 7 bases from J, the gap between germline ends came to 14 bases. Germline assignment: CDR1 SGHDT and CDR2 YYEEEE. The CDR3 extends over 13 amino acids. CDR3 DNA: TGTGCCAGCAGCCTAGGTTGGGGGGATGAAGCTTTCTTT. This gives the protein CASSLGWGDEAFF. Supplemented by reference TRBV5-6 and TRBJ1-1, the full variable domain reads DAGVTQSPTHLIKTRGQQVTLRCSPKSGHDTVSWYQQALGQGPQFIFQYYEEEERQRGNFPDRFSGHQFPNYSSELNVNALLLGDSALYLCASSLGWGDEAFFGQGTRLTVV.

This rearrangement joins TRBV2 to TRBJ1-2, with 7 bases lining up with TRBD1. This CDR3 contains 13 residues. With V trimmed by 8 bases and J by 4 bases, 7 bases remained unmatched. Germline CDR1 reads SNHLY; CDR2 reads FYNNEI. CDR3 protein: CASYRGLGYGYTF. The CDR3 bases are TGTGCCAGCTACAGGGGCTTAGGCTATGGCTACACCTTC.

The chain employs TRBV20-1 and TRBJ1-2; D perhaps matches TRBD1 (6 bases). V lost 6 bases to trimming and J lost 8 bases, with 13 bases between them. Germline V CDR1 and CDR2: DFQATT, SNEGSKA (reference sequence). The CDR3 spans 11 residues. For the CDR3, the DNA is TGCAGTGCCACAGGGAAGAGGGGCTACACCTTC. Protein sequence: CSATGKRGYTF.

Only one count was recorded for this clonotype. The rearrangement uses TRBV27 and TRBJ1-5, with TRBD1 matching over 8 bases. V lost 5 bases, J lost 11 bases, and 14 bases stayed unmatched. Germline lookup yields CDR1 MNHEY and CDR2 SMNVEV (reference sequence). The CDR3 runs to 15 residues. As DNA, the CDR3 is TGTGCCAGCAGTCGACGGACAGGGAGTGAATCAGCCCAGCATTTT. This encodes CASSRRTGSESAQHF.

V and J are TRBV9 and TRBJ2-2; D is uncertain. This CDR3 is built from 14 residues. V shed 0 bases and J shed 1 base, with 4 bases lying between them. Germline loops: CDR1 SGDLS, CDR2 YYNGEE. The CDR3 sequence is CASSVGENTGELFF. DNA of the CDR3: TGTGCCAGCAGCGTAGGGGAGAACACCGGGGAGCTGTTTTTT.

This chain links TRBV7-3 with TRBJ2-5, with D unclear. Germline assignment: CDR1 SGHTA and CDR2 FQGTGA. This CDR3 region has 13 residues. Deletions cut 2 bases from V and 5 bases from J, with 9 bases between. For the CDR3, the DNA is TGTGCCAGCAGCTTAGGGGTCCTGGAGACCCAGTACTTC. Its protein is CASSLGVLETQYF. Full variable domain (remainder filled in from reference TRBV7-3 and TRBJ2-5): GAGVSQTPSNKVTEKGKYVELRCDPISGHTALYWYRQSLGQGPEFLIYFQGTGAADDSGLPNDRFFAVRPEGSVSTLKIQRTERGDSAVYLCASSLGVLETQYFGPGTRLLVL.

The chain couples TRBV30 to TRBJ2-5; D gene uncertain. Germline CDR1 is GTSNPN and CDR2 is SVGIG (reference sequence). This CDR3 has 17 amino acids. Trimming cost V 2 bases and J 7 bases, with 26 bases left between them. CDR3 residues: CAWSSPSDGLRLRTQYF. CDR3 nucleotides: TGTGCCTGGAGTTCCCCGTCGGACGGGTTGCGGCTTAGGACCCAGTACTTC.